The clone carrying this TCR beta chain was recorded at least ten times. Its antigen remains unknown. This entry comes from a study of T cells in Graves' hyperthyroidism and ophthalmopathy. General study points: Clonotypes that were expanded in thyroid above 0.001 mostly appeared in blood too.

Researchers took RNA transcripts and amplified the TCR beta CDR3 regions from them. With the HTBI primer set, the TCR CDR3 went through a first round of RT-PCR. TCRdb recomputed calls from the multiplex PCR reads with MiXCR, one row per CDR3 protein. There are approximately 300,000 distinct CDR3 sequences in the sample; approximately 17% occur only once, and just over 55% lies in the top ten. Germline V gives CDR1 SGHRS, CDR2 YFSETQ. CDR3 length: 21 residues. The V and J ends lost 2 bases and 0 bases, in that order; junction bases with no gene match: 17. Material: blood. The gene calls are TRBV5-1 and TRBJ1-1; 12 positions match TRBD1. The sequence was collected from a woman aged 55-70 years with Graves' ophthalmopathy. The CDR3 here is CASSFGRAGQGALGMNTEAFF. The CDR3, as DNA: TGCGCCAGCAGCTTCGGCCGGGCGGGACAGGGGGCTCTTGGTATGAACACTGAAGCTTTCTTT.